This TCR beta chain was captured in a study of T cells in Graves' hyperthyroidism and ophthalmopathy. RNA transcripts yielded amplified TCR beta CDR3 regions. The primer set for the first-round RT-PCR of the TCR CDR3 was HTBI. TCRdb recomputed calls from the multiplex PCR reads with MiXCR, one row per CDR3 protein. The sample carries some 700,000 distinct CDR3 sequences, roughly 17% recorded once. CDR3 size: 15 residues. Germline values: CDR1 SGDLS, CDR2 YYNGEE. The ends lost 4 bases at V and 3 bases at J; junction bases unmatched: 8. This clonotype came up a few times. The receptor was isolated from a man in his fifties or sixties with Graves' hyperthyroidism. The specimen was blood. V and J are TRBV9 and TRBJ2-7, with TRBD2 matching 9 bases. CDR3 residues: CASSPPTSGVYEQYF. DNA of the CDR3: TGTGCCAGCAGCCCACCGACTAGCGGAGTCTACGAGCAGTACTTC.